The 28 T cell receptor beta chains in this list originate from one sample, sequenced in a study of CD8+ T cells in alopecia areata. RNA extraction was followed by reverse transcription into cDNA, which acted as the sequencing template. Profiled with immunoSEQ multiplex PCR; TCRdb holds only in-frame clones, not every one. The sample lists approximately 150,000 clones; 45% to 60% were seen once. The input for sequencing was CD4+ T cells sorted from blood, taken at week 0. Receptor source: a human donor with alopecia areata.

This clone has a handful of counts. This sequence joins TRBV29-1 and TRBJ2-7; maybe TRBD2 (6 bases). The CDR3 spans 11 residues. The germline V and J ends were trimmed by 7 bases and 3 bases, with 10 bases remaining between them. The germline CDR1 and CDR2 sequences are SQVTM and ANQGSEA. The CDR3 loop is CSAGLNYEQYF. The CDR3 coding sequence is TGCAGCGCGGGACTCAACTACGAGCAGTACTTC.

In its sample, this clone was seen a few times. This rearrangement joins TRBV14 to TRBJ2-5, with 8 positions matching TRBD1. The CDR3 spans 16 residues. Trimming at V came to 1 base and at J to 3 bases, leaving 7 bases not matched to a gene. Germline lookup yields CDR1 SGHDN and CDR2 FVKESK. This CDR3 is CASSQGLGQGEETQYF. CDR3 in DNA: TGTGCCAGCAGCCAAGGACTCGGACAGGGAGAAGAGACCCAGTACTTC.

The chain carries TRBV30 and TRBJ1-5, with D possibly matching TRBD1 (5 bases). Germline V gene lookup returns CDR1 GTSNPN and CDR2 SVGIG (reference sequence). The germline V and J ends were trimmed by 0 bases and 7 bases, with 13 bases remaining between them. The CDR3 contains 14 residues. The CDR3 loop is CAWSVIGGGQPQHF. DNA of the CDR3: TGTGCCTGGAGTGTGATCGGGGGAGGGCAGCCCCAGCATTTT.

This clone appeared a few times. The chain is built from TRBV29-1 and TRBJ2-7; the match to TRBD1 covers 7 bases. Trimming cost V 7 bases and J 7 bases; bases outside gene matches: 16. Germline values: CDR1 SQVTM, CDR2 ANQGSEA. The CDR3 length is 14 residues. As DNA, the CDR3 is TGCAGCGCTTCTACAGGGACAGATACGGGAGAGCAGTACTTC. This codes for CSASTGTDTGEQYF.

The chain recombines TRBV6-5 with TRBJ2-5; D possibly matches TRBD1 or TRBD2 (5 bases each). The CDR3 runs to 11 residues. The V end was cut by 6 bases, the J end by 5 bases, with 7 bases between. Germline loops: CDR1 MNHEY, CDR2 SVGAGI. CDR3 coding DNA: TGTGCCAGCAGGAGGGGTGAGACCCAGTACTTC. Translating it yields CASRRGETQYF.

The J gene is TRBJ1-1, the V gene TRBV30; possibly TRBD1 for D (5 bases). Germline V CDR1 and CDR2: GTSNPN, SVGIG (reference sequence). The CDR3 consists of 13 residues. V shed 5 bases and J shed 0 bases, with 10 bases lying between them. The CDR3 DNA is TGTGCCTGGGGGGCAGGCTTGAACACTGAAGCTTTCTTT. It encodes CAWGAGLNTEAFF.

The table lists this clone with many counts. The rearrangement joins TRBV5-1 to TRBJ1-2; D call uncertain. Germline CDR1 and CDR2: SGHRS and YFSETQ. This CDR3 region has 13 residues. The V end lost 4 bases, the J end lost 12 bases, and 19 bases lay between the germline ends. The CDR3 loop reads CASSGKEPGLNTF. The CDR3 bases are TGCGCCAGCAGCGGAAAGGAGCCGGGCTTGAACACCTTC.

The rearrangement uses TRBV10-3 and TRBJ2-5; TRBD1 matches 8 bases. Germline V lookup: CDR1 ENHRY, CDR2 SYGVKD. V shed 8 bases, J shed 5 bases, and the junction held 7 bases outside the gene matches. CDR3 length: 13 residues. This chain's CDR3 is CAILDRVSETQYF. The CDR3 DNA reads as TGTGCCATCCTGGACAGGGTGTCGGAGACCCAGTACTTC.

The DNA for the CDR3 is TGTGCCAGCAGTGAATCGGGGGGGACTGAAGCTTTCTTT. It codes for CASSESGGTEAFF. The V call is TRBV25-1, the J call TRBJ1-1, with D maybe TRBD1 (5 bases). V was shortened by 1 base and J by 5 bases, with 8 bases between the two germline ends. Germline V CDR1 and CDR2: MGHDK, SYGVNS. This CDR3 spans 13 amino acids.

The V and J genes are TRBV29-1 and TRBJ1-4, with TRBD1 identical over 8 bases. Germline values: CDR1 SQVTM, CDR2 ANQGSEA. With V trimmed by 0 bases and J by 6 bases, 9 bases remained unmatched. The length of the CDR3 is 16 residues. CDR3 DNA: TGCAGCGTTGAAGATCCATGGGGACAGGAGGATGAAAAACTGTTTTTT. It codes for CSVEDPWGQEDEKLFF.

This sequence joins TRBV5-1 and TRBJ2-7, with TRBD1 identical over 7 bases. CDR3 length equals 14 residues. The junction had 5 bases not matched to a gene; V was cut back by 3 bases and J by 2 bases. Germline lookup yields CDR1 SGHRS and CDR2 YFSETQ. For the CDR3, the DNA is TGCGCCAGCAGCTCATCCGGGACAGCCTACGAGCAGTACTTC. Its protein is CASSSSGTAYEQYF. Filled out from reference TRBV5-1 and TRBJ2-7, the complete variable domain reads KAGVTQTPRYLIKTRGQQVTLSCSPISGHRSVSWYQQTPGQGLQFLFEYFSETQRNKGNFPGRFSGRQFSNSRSEMNVSTLELGDSALYLCASSSSGTAYEQYFGPGTRLTVT.

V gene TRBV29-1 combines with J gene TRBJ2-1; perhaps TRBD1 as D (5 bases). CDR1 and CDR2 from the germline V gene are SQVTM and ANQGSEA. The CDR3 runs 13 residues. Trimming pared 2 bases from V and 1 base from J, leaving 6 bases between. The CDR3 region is CSVERTSYNEQFF. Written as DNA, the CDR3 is TGCAGCGTTGAAAGGACATCCTACAATGAGCAGTTCTTC.

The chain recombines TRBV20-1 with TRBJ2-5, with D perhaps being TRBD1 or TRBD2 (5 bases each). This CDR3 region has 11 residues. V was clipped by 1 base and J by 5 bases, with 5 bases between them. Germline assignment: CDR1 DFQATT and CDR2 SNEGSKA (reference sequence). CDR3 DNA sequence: TGCAGTGCTAGAGGGGACGAGACCCAGTACTTC. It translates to CSARGDETQYF.

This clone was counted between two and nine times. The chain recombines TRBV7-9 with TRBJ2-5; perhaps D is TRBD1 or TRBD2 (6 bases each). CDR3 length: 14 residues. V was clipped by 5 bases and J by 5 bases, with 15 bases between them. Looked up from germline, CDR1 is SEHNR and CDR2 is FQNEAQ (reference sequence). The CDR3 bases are TGTGCCAGCAGCGCCTCGGGGGCTTGGGAGACCCAGTACTTC. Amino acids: CASSASGAWETQYF.

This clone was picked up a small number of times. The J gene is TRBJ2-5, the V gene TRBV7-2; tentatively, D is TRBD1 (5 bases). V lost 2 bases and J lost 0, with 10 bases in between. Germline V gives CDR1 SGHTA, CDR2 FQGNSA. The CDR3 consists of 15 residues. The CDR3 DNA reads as TGTGCCAGCAGCTTAACTCCAGGGTACCAAGAGACCCAGTACTTC. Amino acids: CASSLTPGYQETQYF.

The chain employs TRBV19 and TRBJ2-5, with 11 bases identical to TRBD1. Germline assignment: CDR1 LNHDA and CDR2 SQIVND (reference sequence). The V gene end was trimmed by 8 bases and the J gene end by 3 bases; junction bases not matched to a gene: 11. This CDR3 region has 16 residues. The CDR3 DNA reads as TGTGCCAGTGCCGGGACAGGGGGTGCTGGTGAAGAGACCCAGTACTTC. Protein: CASAGTGGAGEETQYF.

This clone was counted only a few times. CDR3 nucleotide sequence: TGCGCCAGCAGCTTGGAGTGGGGGAAATATGGCTACACCTTC. It yields the protein CASSLEWGKYGYTF. V gene TRBV5-1 combines with J gene TRBJ1-2, with a weak D call TRBD1 (5 bases). Trimming cost V 0 bases and J 5 bases, with 11 bases left between them. CDR1 and CDR2 (germline): SGHRS, YFSETQ. The CDR3 consists of 14 residues.

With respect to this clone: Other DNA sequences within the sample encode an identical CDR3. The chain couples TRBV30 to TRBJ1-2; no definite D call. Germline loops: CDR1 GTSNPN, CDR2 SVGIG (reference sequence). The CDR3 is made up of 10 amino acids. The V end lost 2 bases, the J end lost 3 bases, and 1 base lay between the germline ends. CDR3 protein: CAWSHYGYTF. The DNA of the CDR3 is TGTGCCTGGAGTCACTATGGCTACACCTTC.

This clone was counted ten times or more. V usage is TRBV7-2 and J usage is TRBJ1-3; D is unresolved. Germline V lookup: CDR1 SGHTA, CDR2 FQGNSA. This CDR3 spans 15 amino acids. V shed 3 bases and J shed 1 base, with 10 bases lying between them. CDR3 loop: CASSFSPGSGNTIYF. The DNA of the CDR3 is TGTGCCAGCAGCTTTTCTCCGGGTTCTGGAAACACCATATATTTT.

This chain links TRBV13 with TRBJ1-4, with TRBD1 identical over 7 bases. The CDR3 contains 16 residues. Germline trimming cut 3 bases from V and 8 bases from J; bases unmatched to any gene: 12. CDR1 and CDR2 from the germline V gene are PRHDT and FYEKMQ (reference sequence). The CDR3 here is CASSFRLTGRGEKLFF. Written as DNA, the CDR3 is TGTGCCAGCAGCTTCCGACTGACAGGGAGGGGCGAAAAACTGTTTTTT.

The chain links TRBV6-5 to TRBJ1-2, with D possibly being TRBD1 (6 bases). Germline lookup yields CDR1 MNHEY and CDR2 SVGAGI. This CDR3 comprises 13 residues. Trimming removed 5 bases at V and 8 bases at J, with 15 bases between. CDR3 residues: CASSEGVGDGYTF. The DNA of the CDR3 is TGTGCCAGCAGTGAGGGGGTGGGGGACGGCTACACCTTC.

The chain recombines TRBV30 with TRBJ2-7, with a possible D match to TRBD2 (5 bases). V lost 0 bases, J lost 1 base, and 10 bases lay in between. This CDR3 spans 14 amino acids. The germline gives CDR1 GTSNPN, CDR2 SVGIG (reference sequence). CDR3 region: CAWSVQLASYEQYF. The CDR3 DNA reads TGTGCCTGGAGTGTACAGCTAGCTTCCTACGAGCAGTACTTC.

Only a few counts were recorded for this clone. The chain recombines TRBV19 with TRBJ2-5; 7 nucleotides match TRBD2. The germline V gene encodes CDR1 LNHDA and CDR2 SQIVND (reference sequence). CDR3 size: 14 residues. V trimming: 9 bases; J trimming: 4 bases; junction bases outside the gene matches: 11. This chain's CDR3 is CASSPGGGTETQYF. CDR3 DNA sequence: TGTGCCAGCTCACCCGGGGGAGGGACAGAGACCCAGTACTTC.

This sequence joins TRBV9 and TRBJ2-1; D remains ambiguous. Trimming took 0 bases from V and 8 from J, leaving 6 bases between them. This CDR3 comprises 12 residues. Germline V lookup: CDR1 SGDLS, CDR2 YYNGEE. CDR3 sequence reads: CASSVEGDEQFF. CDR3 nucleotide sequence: TGTGCCAGCAGCGTAGAGGGCGATGAGCAGTTCTTC. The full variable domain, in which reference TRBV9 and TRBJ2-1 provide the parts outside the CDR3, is DSGVTQTPKHLITATGQRVTLRCSPRSGDLSVYWYQQSLDQGLQFLIQYYNGEERAKGNILERFSAQQFPDLHSELNLSSLELGDSALYFCASSVEGDEQFFGPGTRLTVL.

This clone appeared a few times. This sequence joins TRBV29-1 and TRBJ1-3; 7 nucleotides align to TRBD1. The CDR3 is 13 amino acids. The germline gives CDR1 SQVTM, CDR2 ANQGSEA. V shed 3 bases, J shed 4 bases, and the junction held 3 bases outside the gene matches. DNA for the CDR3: TGCAGCGTTGAGGCCAGGGGGGGAAACACCATATATTTT. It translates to CSVEARGGNTIYF.

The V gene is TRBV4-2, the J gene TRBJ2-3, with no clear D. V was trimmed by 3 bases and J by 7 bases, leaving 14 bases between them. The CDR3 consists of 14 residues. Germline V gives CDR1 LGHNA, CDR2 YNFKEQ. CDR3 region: CASSQMRTSYTQYF. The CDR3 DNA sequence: TGTGCCAGCAGCCAGATGCGGACCTCTTATACGCAGTATTTT.

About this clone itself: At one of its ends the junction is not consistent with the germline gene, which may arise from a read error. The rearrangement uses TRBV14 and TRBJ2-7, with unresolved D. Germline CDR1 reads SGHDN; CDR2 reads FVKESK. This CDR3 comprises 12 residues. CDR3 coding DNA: TGTGCCAGCAGCCAGACCTCCTCCGAGCAGTACTTC. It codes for CASSQTSSEQYF. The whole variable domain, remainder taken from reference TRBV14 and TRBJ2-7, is EAGVTQFPSHSVIEKGQTVTLRCDPISGHDNLYWYRRVMGKEIKFLLHFVKESKQDESGMPNNRFLAERTGGTYSTLKVQPAELEDSGVYFCASSQTSSEQYFGPGTRLTVT.

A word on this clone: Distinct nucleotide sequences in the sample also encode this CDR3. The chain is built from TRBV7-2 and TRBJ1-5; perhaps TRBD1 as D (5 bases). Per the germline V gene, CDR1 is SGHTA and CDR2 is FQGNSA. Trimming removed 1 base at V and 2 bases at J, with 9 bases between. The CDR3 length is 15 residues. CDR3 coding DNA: TGTGCCAGCAGCTTAGATGGGGGTGGCAATCAGCCCCAGCATTTT. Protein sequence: CASSLDGGGNQPQHF.